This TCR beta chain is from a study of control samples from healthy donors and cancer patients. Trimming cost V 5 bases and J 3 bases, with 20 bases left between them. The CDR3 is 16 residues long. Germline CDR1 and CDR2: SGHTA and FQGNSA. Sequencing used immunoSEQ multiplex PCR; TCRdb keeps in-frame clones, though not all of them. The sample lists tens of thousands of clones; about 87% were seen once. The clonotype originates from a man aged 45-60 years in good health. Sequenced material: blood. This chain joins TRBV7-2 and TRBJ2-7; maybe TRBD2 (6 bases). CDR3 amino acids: CASSPSGVGLGYEQYF. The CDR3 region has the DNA TGTGCCAGCAGCCCTTCGGGAGTGGGACTCGGCTACGAGCAGTACTTC.